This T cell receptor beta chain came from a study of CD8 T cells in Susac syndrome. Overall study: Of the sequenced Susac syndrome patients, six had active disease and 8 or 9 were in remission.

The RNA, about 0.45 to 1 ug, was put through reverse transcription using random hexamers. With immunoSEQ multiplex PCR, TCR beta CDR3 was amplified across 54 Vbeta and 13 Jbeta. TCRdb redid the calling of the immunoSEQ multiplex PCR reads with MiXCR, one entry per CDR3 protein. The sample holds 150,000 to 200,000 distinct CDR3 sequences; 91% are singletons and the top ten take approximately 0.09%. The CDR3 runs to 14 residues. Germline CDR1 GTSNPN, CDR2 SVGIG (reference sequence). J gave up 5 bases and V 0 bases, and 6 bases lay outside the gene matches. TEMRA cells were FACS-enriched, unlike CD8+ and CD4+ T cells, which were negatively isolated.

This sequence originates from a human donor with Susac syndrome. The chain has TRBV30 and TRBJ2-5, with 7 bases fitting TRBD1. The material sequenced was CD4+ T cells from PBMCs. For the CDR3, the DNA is TGTGCCTGGAGTGTAGGGGGCCCGGCTGAGACCCAGTACTTC. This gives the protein CAWSVGGPAETQYF.